The 5 T cell receptor beta chains in this list originate from one sample, sequenced in a study of CD8 T cells in seronegative destructive rheumatoid arthritis. Only in-frame clones appear in the TCRdb table, and some are missing; sequencing was by immunoSEQ multiplex PCR. The profile shows 10,000 to 15,000 clones, 75% to 90% of them singletons. The specimen sequenced was CD8+ T cells from blood. These receptors were collected from a woman aged 30-55 years with seronegative destructive rheumatoid arthritis.

The gene calls are TRBV6-5 and TRBJ1-4; a possible D gene is TRBD1 (6 bases). V lost 2 bases, J lost 8 bases, and 15 bases lay in between. Germline CDR1 and CDR2: MNHEY and SVGAGI. The CDR3 spans 15 residues. The CDR3 sequence: CASSYRVTGGEKLFF. Written as DNA, the CDR3 is TGTGCCAGCAGTTACCGAGTGACAGGCGGGGAAAAACTGTTTTTT.

The chain recombines TRBV27 with TRBJ2-1, with a weak D call TRBD2 (6 bases). Germline V CDR1 and CDR2: MNHEY, SMNVEV (reference sequence). This CDR3 has 14 amino acids. The V end was cut by 5 bases, the J end by 9 bases, with 17 bases between. The CDR3 region is CASSMGLPPGEQFF. The CDR3 DNA reads as TGTGCCAGCAGTATGGGACTGCCCCCCGGTGAGCAGTTCTTC.

The chain joins TRBV7-9 to TRBJ2-7; possibly TRBD2 for D (6 bases). Germline V CDR1 and CDR2: SEHNR, FQNEAQ (reference sequence). The V gene lost 4 bases and the J gene lost 3 bases, with 22 bases spanning the gap. This CDR3 has 17 amino acids. In nucleotides, the CDR3 is TGTGCCAGCAGCTCCAGTCTGCGGGGAAGGGCTAACTACGAGCAGTACGTC. It encodes CASSSSLRGRANYEQYV.

The chain employs TRBV11-3 and TRBJ2-1, with 10 bases matching TRBD2. CDR1 is SGHNT, CDR2 YENEEA, per germline. The CDR3 has 16 amino acids. The V and J ends lost 5 bases and 2 bases, in that order; junction bases with no gene match: 6. CDR3 amino acids: CASSHAGTSAYNEQFF. The CDR3 DNA reads as TGTGCCAGCAGCCATGCCGGGACTAGCGCCTACAATGAGCAGTTCTTC. The variable domain in full, with the rest retrieved from reference TRBV11-3 and TRBJ2-1, is EAGVVQSPRYKIIEKKQPVAFWCNPISGHNTLYWYLQNLGQGPELLIRYENEEAVDDSQLPKDRFSAERLKGVDSTLKIQPAELGDSAVYLCASSHAGTSAYNEQFFGPGTRLTVL.

The gene calls are TRBV6-1 and TRBJ2-1; D remains unclear. The V gene's germline CDR1 is MNHNS and CDR2 SASEGT. Deletions cut 9 bases from V and 0 bases from J, with 12 bases between. This CDR3 is 14 amino acids long. The DNA for the CDR3 is TGTGCCAGTGAACGATCGAGCTCCTACAATGAGCAGTTCTTC. Protein: CASERSSSYNEQFF.